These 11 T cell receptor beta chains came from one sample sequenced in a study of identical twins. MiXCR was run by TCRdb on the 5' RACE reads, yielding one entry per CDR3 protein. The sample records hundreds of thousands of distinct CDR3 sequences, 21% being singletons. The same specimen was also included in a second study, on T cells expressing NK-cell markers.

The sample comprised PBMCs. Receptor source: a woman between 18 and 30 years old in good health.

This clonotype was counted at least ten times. In nucleotides, the CDR3 is TGTGCCAGCAGTTTAGCGGGTCAGAGCTACAATGAGCAGTTCTTC. Its protein is CASSLAGQSYNEQFF. V gene TRBV6-2 or TRBV6-3 combines with J gene TRBJ2-1; 7 nucleotides line up with TRBD2. Germline V CDR1 and CDR2: MNHEY, SVGEGT. V lost 4 bases to trimming and J lost 3 bases; unmatched junction nucleotides: 6. This CDR3 region has 15 residues.

The CDR3 spells CASSLSGQLNSPLHF. CDR3 coding DNA: TGTGCCAGCAGCTTGAGTGGGCAGCTCAATTCACCCCTCCACTTT. The chain recombines TRBV7-2 with TRBJ1-6; no firm D call. This CDR3 region has 15 residues. Per germline, CDR1 SGHTA and CDR2 FQGNSA. Deletions cut 3 bases from V and 7 bases from J, with 13 bases between.

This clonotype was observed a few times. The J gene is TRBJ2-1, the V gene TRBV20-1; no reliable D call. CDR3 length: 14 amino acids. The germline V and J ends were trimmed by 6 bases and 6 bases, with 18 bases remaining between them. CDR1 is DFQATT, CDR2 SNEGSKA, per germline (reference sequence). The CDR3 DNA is TGCAGTGCAAGATTGCCCTCCCGAAGCAATGAGCAGTTCTTC. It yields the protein CSARLPSRSNEQFF.

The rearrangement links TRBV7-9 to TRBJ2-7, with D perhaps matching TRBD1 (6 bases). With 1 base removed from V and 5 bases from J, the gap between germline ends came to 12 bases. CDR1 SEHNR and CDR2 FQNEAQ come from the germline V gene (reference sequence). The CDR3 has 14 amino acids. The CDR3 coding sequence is TGTGCCAGCAGCTTAGTGGACGGGACAAACGAGCAGTACTTC. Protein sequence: CASSLVDGTNEQYF.

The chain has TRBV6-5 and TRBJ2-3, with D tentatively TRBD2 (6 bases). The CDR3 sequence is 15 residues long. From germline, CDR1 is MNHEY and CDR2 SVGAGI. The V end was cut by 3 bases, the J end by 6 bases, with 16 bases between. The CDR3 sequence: CASSYLISGVDTQYF. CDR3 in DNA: TGTGCCAGCAGTTATTTGATTTCGGGAGTCGATACGCAGTATTTT.

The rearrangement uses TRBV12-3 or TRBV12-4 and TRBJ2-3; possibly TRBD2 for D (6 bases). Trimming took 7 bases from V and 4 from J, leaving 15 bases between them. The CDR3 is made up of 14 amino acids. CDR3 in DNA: TGTGCCAGCACCCCGTGGAGGGGCCCAGATACGCAGTATTTT. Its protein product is CASTPWRGPDTQYF.

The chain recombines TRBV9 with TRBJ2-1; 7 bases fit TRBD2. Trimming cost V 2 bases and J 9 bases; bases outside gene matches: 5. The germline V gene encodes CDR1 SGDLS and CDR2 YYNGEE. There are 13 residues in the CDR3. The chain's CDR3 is CASSVGGGTEQFF. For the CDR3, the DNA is TGTGCCAGCAGCGTGGGCGGGGGTACTGAGCAGTTCTTC.

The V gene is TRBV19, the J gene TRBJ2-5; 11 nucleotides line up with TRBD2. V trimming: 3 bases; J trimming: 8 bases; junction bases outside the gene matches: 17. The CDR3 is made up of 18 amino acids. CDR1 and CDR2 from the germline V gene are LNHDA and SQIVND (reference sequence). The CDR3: CASSINSASGGTQATQYF. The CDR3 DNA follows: TGTGCCAGTAGTATTAACTCGGCTAGCGGGGGGACACAAGCAACCCAGTACTTC.

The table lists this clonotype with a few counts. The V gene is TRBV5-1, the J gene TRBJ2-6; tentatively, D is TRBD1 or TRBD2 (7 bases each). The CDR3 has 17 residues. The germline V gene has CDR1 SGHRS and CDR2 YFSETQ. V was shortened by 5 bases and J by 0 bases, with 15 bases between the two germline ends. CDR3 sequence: CASRRGTVISGANVLTF. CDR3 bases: TGCGCCAGCAGGCGGGGGACAGTAATCTCTGGGGCCAACGTCCTGACTTTC.

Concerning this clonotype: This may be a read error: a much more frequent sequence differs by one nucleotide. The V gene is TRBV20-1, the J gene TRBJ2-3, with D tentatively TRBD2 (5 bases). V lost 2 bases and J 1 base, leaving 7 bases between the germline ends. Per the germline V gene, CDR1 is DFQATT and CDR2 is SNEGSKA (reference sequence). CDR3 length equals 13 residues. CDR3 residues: CSARFGGTDTQYF. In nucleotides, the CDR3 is TGCAGTGCTAGATTCGGGGGCACAGATACGCAGTATTTT.

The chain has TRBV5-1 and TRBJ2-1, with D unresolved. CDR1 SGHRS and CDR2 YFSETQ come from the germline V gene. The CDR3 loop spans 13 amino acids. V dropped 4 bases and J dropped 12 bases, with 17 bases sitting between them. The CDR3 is CASSRLTHPRQFF. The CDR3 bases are TGCGCCAGCAGCCGTCTGACCCACCCGCGGCAGTTCTTC.